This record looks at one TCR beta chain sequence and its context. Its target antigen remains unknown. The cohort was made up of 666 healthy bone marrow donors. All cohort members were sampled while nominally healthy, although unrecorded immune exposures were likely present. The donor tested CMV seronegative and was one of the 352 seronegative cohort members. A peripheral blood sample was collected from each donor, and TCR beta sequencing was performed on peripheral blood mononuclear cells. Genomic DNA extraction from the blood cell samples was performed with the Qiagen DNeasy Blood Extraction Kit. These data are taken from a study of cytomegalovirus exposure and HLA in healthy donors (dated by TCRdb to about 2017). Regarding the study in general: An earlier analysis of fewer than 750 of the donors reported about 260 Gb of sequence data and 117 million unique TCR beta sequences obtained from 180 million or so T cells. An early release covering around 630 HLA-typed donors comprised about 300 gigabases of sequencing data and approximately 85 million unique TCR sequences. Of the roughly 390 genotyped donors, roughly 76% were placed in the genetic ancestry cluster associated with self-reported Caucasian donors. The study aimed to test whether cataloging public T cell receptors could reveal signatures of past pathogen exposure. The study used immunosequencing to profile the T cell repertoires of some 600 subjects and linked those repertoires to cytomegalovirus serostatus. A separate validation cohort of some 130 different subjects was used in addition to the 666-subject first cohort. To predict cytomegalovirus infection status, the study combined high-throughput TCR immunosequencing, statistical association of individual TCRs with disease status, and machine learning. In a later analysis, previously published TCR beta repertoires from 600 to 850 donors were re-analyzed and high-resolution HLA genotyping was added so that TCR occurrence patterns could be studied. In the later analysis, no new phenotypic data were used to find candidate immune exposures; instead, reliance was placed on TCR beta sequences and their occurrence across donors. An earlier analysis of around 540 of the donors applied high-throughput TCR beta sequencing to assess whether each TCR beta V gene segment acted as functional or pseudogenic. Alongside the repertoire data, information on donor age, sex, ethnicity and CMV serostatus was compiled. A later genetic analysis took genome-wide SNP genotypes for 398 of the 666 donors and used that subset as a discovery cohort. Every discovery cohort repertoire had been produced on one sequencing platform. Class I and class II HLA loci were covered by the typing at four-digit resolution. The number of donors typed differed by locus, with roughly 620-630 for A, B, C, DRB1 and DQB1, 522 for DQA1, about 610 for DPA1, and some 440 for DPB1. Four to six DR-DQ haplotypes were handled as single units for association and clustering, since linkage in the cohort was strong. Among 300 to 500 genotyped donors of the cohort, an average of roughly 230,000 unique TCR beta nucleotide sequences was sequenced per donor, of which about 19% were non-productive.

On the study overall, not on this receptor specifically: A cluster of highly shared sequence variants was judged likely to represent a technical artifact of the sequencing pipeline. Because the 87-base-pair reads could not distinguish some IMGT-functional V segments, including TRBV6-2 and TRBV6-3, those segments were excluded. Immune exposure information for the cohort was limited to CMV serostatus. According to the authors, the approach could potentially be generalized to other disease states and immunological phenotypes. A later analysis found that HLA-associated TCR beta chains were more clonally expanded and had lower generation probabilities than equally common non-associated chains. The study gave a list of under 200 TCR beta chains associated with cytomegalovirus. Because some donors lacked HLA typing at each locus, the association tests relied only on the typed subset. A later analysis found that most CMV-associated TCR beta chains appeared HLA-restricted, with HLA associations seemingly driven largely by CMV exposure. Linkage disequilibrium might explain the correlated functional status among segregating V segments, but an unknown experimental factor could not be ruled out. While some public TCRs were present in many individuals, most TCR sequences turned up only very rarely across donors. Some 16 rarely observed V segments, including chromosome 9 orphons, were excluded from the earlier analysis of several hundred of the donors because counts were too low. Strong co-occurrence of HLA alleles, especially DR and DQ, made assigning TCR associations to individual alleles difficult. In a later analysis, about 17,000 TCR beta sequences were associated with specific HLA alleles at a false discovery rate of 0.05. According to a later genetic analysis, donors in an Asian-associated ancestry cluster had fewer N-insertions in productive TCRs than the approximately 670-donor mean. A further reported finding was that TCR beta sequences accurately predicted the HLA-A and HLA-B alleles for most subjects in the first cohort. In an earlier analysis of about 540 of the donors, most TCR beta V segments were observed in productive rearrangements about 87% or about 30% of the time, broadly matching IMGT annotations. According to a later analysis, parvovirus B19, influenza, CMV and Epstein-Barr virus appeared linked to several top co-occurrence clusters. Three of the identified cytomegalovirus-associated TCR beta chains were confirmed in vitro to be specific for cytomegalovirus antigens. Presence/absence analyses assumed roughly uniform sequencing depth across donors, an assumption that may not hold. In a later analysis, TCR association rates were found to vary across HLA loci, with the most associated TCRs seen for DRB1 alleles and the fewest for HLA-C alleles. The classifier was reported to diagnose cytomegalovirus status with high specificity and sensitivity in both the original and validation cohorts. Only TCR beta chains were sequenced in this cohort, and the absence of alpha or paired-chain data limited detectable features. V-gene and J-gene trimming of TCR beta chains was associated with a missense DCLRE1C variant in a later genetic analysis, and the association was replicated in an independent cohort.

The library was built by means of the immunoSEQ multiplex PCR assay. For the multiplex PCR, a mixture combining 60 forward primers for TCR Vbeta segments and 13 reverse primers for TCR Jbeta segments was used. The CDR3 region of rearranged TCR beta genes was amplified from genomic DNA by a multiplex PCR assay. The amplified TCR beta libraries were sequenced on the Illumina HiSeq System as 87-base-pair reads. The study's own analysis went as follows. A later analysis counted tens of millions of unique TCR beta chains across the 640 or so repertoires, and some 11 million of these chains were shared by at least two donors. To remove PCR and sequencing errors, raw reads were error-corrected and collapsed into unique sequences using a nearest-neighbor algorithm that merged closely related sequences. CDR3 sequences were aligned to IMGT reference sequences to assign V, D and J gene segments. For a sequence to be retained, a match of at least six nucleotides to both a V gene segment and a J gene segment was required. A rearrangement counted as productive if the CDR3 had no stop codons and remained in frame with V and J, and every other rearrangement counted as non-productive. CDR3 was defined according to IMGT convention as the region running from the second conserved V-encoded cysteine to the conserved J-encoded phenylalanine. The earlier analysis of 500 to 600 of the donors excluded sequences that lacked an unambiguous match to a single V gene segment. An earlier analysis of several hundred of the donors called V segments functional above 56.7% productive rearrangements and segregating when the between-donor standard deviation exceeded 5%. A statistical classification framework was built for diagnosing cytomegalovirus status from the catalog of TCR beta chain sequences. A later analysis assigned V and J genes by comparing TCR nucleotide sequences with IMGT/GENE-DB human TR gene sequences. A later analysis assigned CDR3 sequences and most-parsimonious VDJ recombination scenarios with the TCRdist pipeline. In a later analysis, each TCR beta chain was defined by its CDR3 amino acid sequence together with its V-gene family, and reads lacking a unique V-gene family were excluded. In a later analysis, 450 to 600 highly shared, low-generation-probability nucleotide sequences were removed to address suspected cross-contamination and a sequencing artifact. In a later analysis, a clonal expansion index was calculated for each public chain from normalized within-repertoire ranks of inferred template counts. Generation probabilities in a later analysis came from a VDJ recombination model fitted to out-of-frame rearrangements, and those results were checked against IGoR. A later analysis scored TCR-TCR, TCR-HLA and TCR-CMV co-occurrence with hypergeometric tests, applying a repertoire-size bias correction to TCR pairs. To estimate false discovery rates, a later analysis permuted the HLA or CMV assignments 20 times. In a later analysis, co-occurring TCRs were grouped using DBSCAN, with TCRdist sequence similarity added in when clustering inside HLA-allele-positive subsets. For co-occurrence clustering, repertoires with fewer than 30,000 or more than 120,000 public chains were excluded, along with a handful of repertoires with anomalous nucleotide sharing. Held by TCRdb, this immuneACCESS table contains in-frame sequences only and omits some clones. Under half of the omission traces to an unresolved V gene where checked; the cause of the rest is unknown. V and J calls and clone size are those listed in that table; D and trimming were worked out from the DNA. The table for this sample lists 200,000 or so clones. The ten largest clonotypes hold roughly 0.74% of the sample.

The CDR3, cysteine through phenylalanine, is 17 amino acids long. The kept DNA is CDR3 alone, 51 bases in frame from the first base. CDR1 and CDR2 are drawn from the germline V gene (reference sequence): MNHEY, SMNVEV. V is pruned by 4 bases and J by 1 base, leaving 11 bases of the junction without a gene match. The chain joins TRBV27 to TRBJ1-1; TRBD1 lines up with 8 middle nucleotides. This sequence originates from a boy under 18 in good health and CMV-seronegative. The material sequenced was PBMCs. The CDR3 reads CASSSQGRGQWNTEAFF. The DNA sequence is TGTGCCAGCAGTTCCCAGGGCAGGGGGCAGTGGAACACTGAAGCTTTCTTT.